The 10 T cell receptor beta chains presented below share a single source sample, sequenced in a study of T cell responses to AZD1222 COVID-19 vaccine. The repertoire was sequenced with immunoSEQ multiplex PCR; TCRdb's copy has only in-frame clones and lacks some. Counted here are about 160,000 clones, approximately 91% occurring once; the ten biggest clones make up over 4.5%. This material consisted of peripheral blood, taken on day 0 of AZD1222 vaccination. The receptors derive from an adult in good health.

This chain uses TRBV10-1 with TRBJ2-7; D is tentatively TRBD1 or TRBD2 (5 bases each). Between the trimmed V and J ends, which lost 8 bases and 3 bases, there was a span of 17 bases. Germline values: CDR1 WNHNN, CDR2 SYGVQD (reference sequence). The CDR3 has 14 residues. CDR3 protein: CASQNRDGHYEQYF. CDR3 coding DNA: TGCGCCAGCCAAAACCGGGACGGACACTACGAGCAGTACTTC.

The chain employs TRBV7-2 and TRBJ2-3; TRBD2 matches 7 bases. Germline trimming cut 0 bases from V and 3 bases from J; bases unmatched to any gene: 0. The CDR3 loop spans 14 amino acids. CDR1 and CDR2 from the germline V gene are SGHTA and FQGNSA. The CDR3 DNA follows: TGTGCCAGCAGCTTAGCGGGGGGGACAGATACGCAGTATTTT. It is translated as CASSLAGGTDTQYF.

This chain links TRBV28 with TRBJ2-7, with a tentative D call TRBD1 (6 bases). With 3 bases removed from V and 3 bases from J, the gap between germline ends came to 12 bases. Germline loops: CDR1 MDHEN, CDR2 SYDVKM. The CDR3 consists of 14 residues. This chain's CDR3 is CASSLLQGYYEQYF. In nucleotides, the CDR3 is TGTGCCAGCAGTTTGTTACAGGGATACTACGAGCAGTACTTC.

V and J are TRBV7-6 and TRBJ1-3; TRBD1 might be the D (5 bases). Between the trimmed V and J ends, which lost 5 bases and 0 bases, there was a span of 14 bases. Germline CDR1 is SGHVS and CDR2 is FNYEAQ. This CDR3 is 16 amino acids long. CDR3 loop: CASSGRVEISGNTIYF. The CDR3 DNA reads TGTGCCAGCAGCGGCAGGGTAGAGATCTCTGGAAACACCATATATTTT.

The chain uses TRBV6-6 and TRBJ2-2; 7 bases agree with TRBD1. CDR1 is MNHNY and CDR2 is SVGAGI in the germline V gene (reference sequence). There are 15 residues in the CDR3. J was trimmed by 1 base and V by 7 bases; bases with no gene match: 6. CDR3 sequence: CASIYGTENTGELFF. The CDR3 bases are TGTGCCAGCATCTACGGGACAGAGAACACCGGGGAGCTGTTTTTT.

The table lists this clone with many counts. The chain carries TRBV4-3 and TRBJ2-2, with D maybe TRBD1 (5 bases). CDR1 is LGHNA and CDR2 is YSLEER in the germline V gene. V was shortened by 4 bases and J by 6 bases, with 15 bases between the two germline ends. The CDR3 consists of 15 residues. CDR3 loop: CASSRGDSESGELFF. CDR3 nucleotides: TGCGCCAGCAGCCGAGGCGACAGTGAATCCGGGGAGCTGTTTTTT.

This clone has only a few counts. The CDR3: CASSSQGESSGNTIYF. The CDR3, as DNA: TGCGCCAGCAGCTCACAGGGGGAGAGCTCTGGAAACACCATATATTTT. The chain couples TRBV5-1 to TRBJ1-3, with 8 nucleotides matching TRBD1. The CDR3 consists of 16 residues. The V gene end was trimmed by 3 bases and the J gene end by 0 bases; junction bases not matched to a gene: 5. CDR1 is SGHRS, CDR2 YFSETQ, per germline.

This clone has a handful of counts. The chain couples TRBV15 to TRBJ1-4; D call uncertain. The germline CDR1 and CDR2 sequences are LNHNV and YYDKDF (reference sequence). V lost 3 bases to trimming and J lost 5 bases, with 10 bases between them. This CDR3 region has 14 residues. CDR3 sequence reads: CATSSGRSNEKLFF. The CDR3, as DNA: TGTGCCACCAGCAGCGGTAGGTCAAATGAAAAACTGTTTTTT.

This clone was recorded once. V is TRBV12-5 and J is TRBJ1-1; D is unclear. Germline lookup yields CDR1 LGHNT and CDR2 FRNRAP. V lost 1 base to trimming and J lost 1 base, with 7 bases between them. There are 14 residues in the CDR3. The CDR3 loop is CASGLGHPNTEAFF. CDR3 DNA: TGTGCTAGTGGTTTGGGACACCCGAACACTGAAGCTTTCTTT.

J is TRBJ2-7 and V is TRBV28; 9 bases match TRBD1. The germline gives CDR1 MDHEN, CDR2 SYDVKM. Losses at the gene ends were 7 bases for V and 2 bases for J; bases not matched to a gene: 6. There are 14 residues in the CDR3. DNA of the CDR3: TGTGCCAGCACTTCGGGACAGGGAACCTACGAGCAGTACTTC. Translating gives CASTSGQGTYEQYF.